The clone carrying this T cell receptor beta chain showed up many times. TCRdb called the reads again in MiXCR, with one record for every CDR3 protein. Among roughly 320,000 distinct CDR3 sequences, 8% to 10% were seen once, and the ten largest hold 4.3%. This record comes from a study of T cell repertoires in cytomegalovirus infection. Sequences were obtained from PBMCs. The sequence was obtained from a human donor in good health (CMV status not recorded). Some clones in this sample may be carry-over from other donors' samples.

CDR3 loop: CASSLPGTSEKLFF. CDR3 DNA: TGTGCCAGCAGTTTGCCAGGAACAAGTGAAAAACTGTTTTTT. This chain links TRBV28 with TRBJ1-4; D is uncertain. Between the trimmed V and J ends, which lost 3 bases and 7 bases, there was a span of 12 bases. Germline values: CDR1 MDHEN, CDR2 SYDVKM. The CDR3 contains 14 residues.